These 32 T cell receptor beta chains were sequenced from one sample in a study of spatial heterogeneity in lung cancer. Noted time point: sample taken at primary tumor resection. General study findings and limits: Counts that tracked tumor mutation counts were those of expanded intratumoral alpha and beta TCRs.

The antigens these receptors bind are not known. TCRdb redid the calling of the 5' RACE reads with MiXCR, one entry per CDR3 protein. The profile shows 15,000 or so distinct CDR3 sequences, 4.5% to 6.5% of them singletons. The sample was lung tumor tissue, taken at surgery. Receptors were obtained from a male donor with early-stage non-small cell lung cancer.

In this sample, this clonotype turned up many times. This chain links TRBV12-3 or TRBV12-4 with TRBJ1-2; 8 nucleotides line up with TRBD1. This CDR3 has 15 amino acids. V lost 6 bases and J lost 4; bases outside the gene matches: 10. CDR3 coding DNA: TGTGCCAGCAGAACTAGCAGGGGGCACAGCTATGGCTACACCTTC. It is translated as CASRTSRGHSYGYTF.

This clonotype was recorded at least ten times. This chain connects TRBV7-3 to TRBJ1-1; D is perhaps TRBD1 (5 bases). The V gene lost 5 bases and the J gene lost 5 bases, with 12 bases spanning the gap. The CDR3 totals 13 residues. Germline CDR1 is SGHTA and CDR2 is FQGTGA. CDR3 nucleotides: TGTGCCAGCAGCGGGAAGGGGAGAACTGAAGCTTTCTTT. Its protein product is CASSGKGRTEAFF.

This clonotype came up many times. The CDR3 loop reads CASSYGGGAEAFF. The CDR3 DNA reads as TGTGCCAGCAGCTACGGAGGGGGGGCGGAAGCTTTCTTT. The V and J genes are TRBV7-6 and TRBJ1-1, with a tentative D call TRBD1 (6 bases). The CDR3 is made up of 13 amino acids. V was pared by 4 bases and J by 8 bases, with 14 bases between. Germline CDR1 and CDR2: SGHVS and FNYEAQ.

The table lists this clonotype with many counts. CDR3 loop: CASSVSGGDIQYF. In DNA, the CDR3 is TGTGCCAGCAGCGTCAGCGGGGGTGACATTCAGTACTTC. This chain connects TRBV7-9 to TRBJ2-4, with 8 nucleotides matching TRBD2. Germline assignment: CDR1 SEHNR and CDR2 FQNEAQ (reference sequence). The junction had 5 bases not matched to a gene; V was cut back by 5 bases and J by 8 bases. The CDR3 loop spans 13 amino acids.

This clonotype was found many times. The V call is TRBV11-3, the J call TRBJ2-3, with 7 bases that match TRBD2. Germline CDR1 and CDR2: SGHNT and YENEEA. After removal of 7 bases from V and 6 bases from J, the junction contained 13 bases not matched to a gene. The CDR3 spans 15 residues. The CDR3 sequence is CASTTEEWGGDTQYF. The CDR3 DNA reads TGTGCCAGCACCACAGAAGAGTGGGGAGGGGATACGCAGTATTTT.

The sample holds many counts of this clonotype. The chain uses TRBV19 and TRBJ2-7; the D gene is possibly TRBD1 (5 bases). The CDR3 covers 15 residues. V gave up 1 base and J gave up 0 bases, with 10 bases separating them. The germline gives CDR1 LNHDA, CDR2 SQIVND (reference sequence). CDR3 sequence: CASSIGGQSSYEQYF. In nucleotides, the CDR3 is TGTGCCAGTAGTATAGGGGGCCAGAGCTCCTACGAGCAGTACTTC.

This clonotype was picked up many times. DNA for the CDR3: TGTGCCAGCAGCCAAGGGGCCAGCTCCTACAATGAGCAGTTCTTC. It is translated as CASSQGASSYNEQFF. The chain uses TRBV3-1 and TRBJ2-1; D gene uncertain. This CDR3 has 15 residues. From germline, CDR1 is LGHDT and CDR2 YNNKEL (reference sequence). V was pared by 1 base and J by 0 bases, with 7 bases between.

This clonotype came up many times. V and J are TRBV7-9 and TRBJ1-2; D uncertain. This CDR3 contains 11 residues. Germline assignment: CDR1 SEHNR and CDR2 FQNEAQ (reference sequence). V gave up 1 base and J gave up 8 bases, with 5 bases separating them. The CDR3 sequence is CASSLERGYTF. The DNA of the CDR3 is TGTGCCAGCAGCTTAGAACGGGGCTACACCTTC.

This clonotype has a count of ten or more. This chain uses TRBV20-1 with TRBJ2-3; perhaps TRBD2 as D (5 bases). V was clipped by 6 bases and J by 8 bases, with 18 bases between them. The CDR3 is 13 residues long. Germline CDR1 DFQATT, CDR2 SNEGSKA (reference sequence). CDR3 sequence reads: CSASRLAQTTQYF. The CDR3 bases are TGCAGTGCCTCGAGGCTAGCTCAAACTACGCAGTATTTT.

This clonotype was detected many times. CDR3 nucleotide sequence: TGTGCCAGCAGTTTAGTAGCAGGGTGGTACGAGCAGTACTTC. The encoded protein is CASSLVAGWYEQYF. The chain carries TRBV27 and TRBJ2-7; D possibly corresponds to TRBD1 (5 bases). The CDR3 covers 14 residues. Looked up from germline, CDR1 is MNHEY and CDR2 is SMNVEV (reference sequence). V lost 2 bases and J 4 bases, leaving 12 bases between the germline ends.

This clonotype was observed many times. The chain carries TRBV7-2 and TRBJ1-2; weak D call: TRBD1 (6 bases). The CDR3 is 14 residues long. With 5 bases removed from V and 5 bases from J, the gap between germline ends came to 15 bases. CDR1 and CDR2 from the germline V gene are SGHTA and FQGNSA. Written as DNA, the CDR3 is TGTGCCAGCAGCATCTCACCCCAGGGGTATGGCTACACCTTC. Its translation: CASSISPQGYGYTF.

This clonotype was seen ten or more times. This chain connects TRBV20-1 to TRBJ2-1; 10 nucleotides match TRBD2. J gave up 7 bases and V 2 bases, and 8 bases lay outside the gene matches. The CDR3 runs to 15 residues. Germline CDR1 DFQATT, CDR2 SNEGSKA (reference sequence). The CDR3 is CSARTSGVQSNEQFF. The CDR3 bases are TGCAGTGCTAGAACTAGCGGGGTTCAGAGTAATGAGCAGTTCTTC.

This clonotype was detected ten times or more. V usage is TRBV2 and J usage is TRBJ1-6; D gene ambiguous. The germline V and J ends were trimmed by 3 bases and 6 bases, with 12 bases remaining between them. This CDR3 comprises 15 residues. CDR1 and CDR2 (germline): SNHLY, FYNNEI. The CDR3 nucleotides read TGTGCCAGCAGTGACTCCGTCAGGTTTAATTCACCCCTCCACTTT. Protein product: CASSDSVRFNSPLHF.

This clonotype was seen ten or more times. This chain uses TRBV10-3 with TRBJ2-3, with D unresolved. This CDR3 has 14 amino acids. V was pared by 3 bases and J by 0 bases, with 7 bases between. Looked up from germline, CDR1 is ENHRY and CDR2 is SYGVKD. The CDR3 region is CAISDSKSTDTQYF. The CDR3 nucleotides are TGTGCCATCAGTGATTCGAAAAGCACAGATACGCAGTATTTT.

This clonotype was found many times. The V call is TRBV29-1, the J call TRBJ2-2, with TRBD1 identical over 8 bases. Germline V gene sequence: CDR1 SQVTM, CDR2 ANQGSEA. After removal of 3 bases from V and 6 bases from J, the junction contained 9 bases not matched to a gene. The CDR3 contains 15 residues. The CDR3 region is CSVELGQGAAGELFF. The CDR3 nucleotides are TGCAGCGTTGAGCTTGGACAGGGAGCGGCCGGGGAGCTGTTTTTT.

This clonotype has ten or more counts. DNA of the CDR3: TGTGCCAGCAGCTTAGTTCCGGGGGCCAGAGAGACCCAGTACTTC. It is translated as CASSLVPGARETQYF. The chain couples TRBV7-9 to TRBJ2-5; D possibly matches TRBD1 or TRBD2 (6 bases each). V lost 1 base to trimming and J lost 4 bases, with 13 bases between them. The germline V gene encodes CDR1 SEHNR and CDR2 FQNEAQ (reference sequence). CDR3 size: 15 residues.

This clonotype was seen repeatedly, ten times or more. The chain joins TRBV4-3 to TRBJ2-7; no clear D gene. Trimming pared 0 bases from V and 6 bases from J, leaving 15 bases between. The CDR3 extends over 15 amino acids. Per the germline V gene, CDR1 is LGHNA and CDR2 is YSLEER. CDR3 region: CASSQDGLPVGEQYF. The CDR3 nucleotides read TGCGCCAGCAGCCAAGATGGGCTCCCGGTCGGCGAGCAGTACTTC.

At least ten counts were recorded for this clonotype. The chain is built from TRBV6-5 and TRBJ2-3, with 8 bases matching TRBD1. Germline V gene data show CDR1 as MNHEY and CDR2 as SVGAGI. The J segment lost 4 bases and the V segment lost 2 bases, leaving 2 bases of the junction unmatched. The CDR3 spans 14 residues. Here the CDR3 DNA reads TGTGCCAGCAGTTACATGACAGGGGCAGATACGCAGTATTTT. This codes for CASSYMTGADTQYF.

This clonotype came up many times. The gene calls are TRBV19 and TRBJ1-5, with TRBD1 identical over 7 bases. The CDR3 length is 15 residues. V lost 6 bases and J lost 3; bases outside the gene matches: 8. Germline V gene lookup returns CDR1 LNHDA and CDR2 SQIVND (reference sequence). The CDR3 sequence: CASRRDRGFNQPQHF. In nucleotides, the CDR3 is TGTGCCAGTAGAAGGGACAGAGGCTTCAATCAGCCCCAGCATTTT.

This clonotype was observed many times. The V and J genes are TRBV5-1 and TRBJ2-4; D ambiguous. V was shortened by 3 bases and J by 16 bases, with 14 bases between the two germline ends. CDR1 SGHRS and CDR2 YFSETQ come from the germline V gene. The CDR3 is 11 amino acids. The CDR3 reads CASSSGSALYF. The CDR3 DNA reads TGCGCCAGCAGCTCGGGCTCAGCCCTATACTTC.

This clonotype was picked up many times. The V call is TRBV10-3, the J call TRBJ1-6; TRBD1 matches at 7 bases. This CDR3 has 20 amino acids. Germline CDR1 reads ENHRY; CDR2 reads SYGVKD. J was trimmed by 7 bases and V by 6 bases; bases with no gene match: 24. The CDR3 bases are TGTGCCATCAGGGGCGGGGAGGGGGCGCGAACCTACAACAAGAATTCACCCCTCCACTTT. Its translation is CAIRGGEGARTYNKNSPLHF.

This clonotype has at least ten counts. J is TRBJ1-2 and V is TRBV14; TRBD1 matches 7 bases. Germline CDR1 reads SGHDN; CDR2 reads FVKESK. The CDR3 length is 14 residues. V lost 1 base to trimming and J lost 4 bases; unmatched junction nucleotides: 3. The CDR3 region is CASSQAGTVYGYTF. The CDR3 nucleotides are TGTGCCAGCAGCCAAGCGGGGACAGTCTATGGCTACACCTTC.

This clonotype was counted at least ten times. V is TRBV7-2 and J is TRBJ1-6; TRBD1 agrees at 7 bases. Unmatched junction bases numbered 5, after V lost 6 bases and J lost 9 bases. The CDR3 is 13 residues long. Germline CDR1 is SGHTA and CDR2 is FQGNSA. The CDR3, as DNA: TGTGCCAGCAGGACAGGGAATGGTTCACCCCTCCACTTT. It translates to CASRTGNGSPLHF.

This clonotype occurred many times. V usage is TRBV7-2 and J usage is TRBJ1-2; 7 bases map to TRBD1. V shed 4 bases and J 2 bases; nucleotides not matched to a gene: 4. The CDR3 sequence is 14 residues long. The germline CDR1 and CDR2 sequences are SGHTA and FQGNSA. The CDR3 DNA sequence: TGTGCCAGCAGCTCCGACAGGGCCAACTATGGCTACACCTTC. It codes for CASSSDRANYGYTF.

This clonotype showed up just a few times. V usage is TRBV5-6 and J usage is TRBJ2-1; no clear D gene. Trimming pared 4 bases from V and 10 bases from J, leaving 15 bases between. Germline CDR1 is SGHDT and CDR2 is YYEEEE. CDR3 length: 13 residues. The chain's CDR3 is CASSADTPGEQFF. The CDR3 bases are TGTGCCAGCAGCGCAGACACGCCCGGGGAGCAGTTCTTC. The full variable domain, with the rest looked up from reference TRBV5-6 and TRBJ2-1, is DAGVTQSPTHLIKTRGQQVTLRCSPKSGHDTVSWYQQALGQGPQFIFQYYEEEERQRGNFPDRFSGHQFPNYSSELNVNALLLGDSALYLCASSADTPGEQFFGPGTRLTVL.

In its sample, this clonotype was seen many times. CDR3 bases: TGTGCCAGCAGGACTCAGGGGGCCGGGAATGAAAAACTGTTTTTT. Residues: CASRTQGAGNEKLFF. The V and J genes are TRBV6-5 and TRBJ1-4; TRBD1 agrees at 8 bases. Losses at the gene ends were 6 bases for V and 5 bases for J; bases not matched to a gene: 8. The CDR3 spans 15 residues. Germline V gene lookup returns CDR1 MNHEY and CDR2 SVGAGI.

At least ten counts were recorded for this clonotype. This rearrangement joins TRBV18 to TRBJ1-5; D is possibly TRBD1 (6 bases). In germline, CDR1 is KGHSH, CDR2 LQKENI. V lost 4 bases, J lost 2 bases, and 15 bases lay in between. This CDR3 has 16 residues. The CDR3 spells CASSLDQGKGNQPQHF. CDR3 coding DNA: TGTGCCAGCTCACTCGATCAGGGGAAGGGCAATCAGCCCCAGCATTTT.

The V call is TRBV12-3 or TRBV12-4, the J call TRBJ1-5; 8 bases agree with TRBD1. The V and J ends lost 1 base and 7 bases, in that order; junction bases with no gene match: 3. The CDR3 is 14 residues long. This chain's CDR3 is CASSLDRGGQPQHF. Here the CDR3 DNA reads TGTGCCAGCAGTTTAGACAGGGGGGGACAGCCCCAGCATTTT.

This chain uses TRBV7-3 with TRBJ2-4; 10 nucleotides line up with TRBD1. The CDR3 totals 13 residues. CDR1 and CDR2 from the germline V gene are SGHTA and FQGTGA. V was pared by 7 bases and J by 11 bases, with 8 bases of the junction left unmatched. The CDR3 spells CASTGGDRGVQYF. The CDR3, as DNA: TGTGCCAGCACGGGAGGGGACAGGGGAGTTCAGTACTTC.

This clonotype was seen repeatedly, ten times or more. CDR3 DNA sequence: TGTGCCAGCAGTTACGGGGCCCGAGGGACCCAGTACTTC. The encoded protein is CASSYGARGTQYF. The chain carries TRBV12-3 or TRBV12-4 and TRBJ2-5; D could derive from TRBD1 or TRBD2 (5 bases each). The CDR3 is 13 residues long. The V end lost 4 bases, the J end lost 7 bases, and 13 bases lay between the germline ends.

This clonotype was seen repeatedly, ten times or more. The V call is TRBV3-1, the J call TRBJ2-1; TRBD1 matches at 10 bases. V lost 1 base and J lost 2; bases outside the gene matches: 2. CDR3 size: 16 residues. Germline V CDR1 and CDR2: LGHDT, YNNKEL (reference sequence). The CDR3, as DNA: TGTGCCAGCAGCCAAGCGACAGGGGGCGCCTACAATGAGCAGTTCTTC. The encoded protein is CASSQATGGAYNEQFF.

This clonotype was counted many times. This chain uses TRBV20-1 with TRBJ2-5; D is undetermined. There are 12 residues in the CDR3. Per the germline V gene, CDR1 is DFQATT and CDR2 is SNEGSKA (reference sequence). The V gene lost 6 bases and the J gene lost 1 base, with 9 bases spanning the gap. The CDR3 DNA reads as TGCAGTGCCCAAAGGGCCCAAGAGACCCAGTACTTC. Protein sequence: CSAQRAQETQYF.